This note documents a single T cell receptor beta chain sequence. Then a second PCR, running roughly 7 to 11 cycles, was carried out with a sample-barcoded 5' primer and a J-beta primer mix. Each of the cDNA molecules was tagged by a template-switch adaptor with 12 random nucleotides. TCRdb reprocessed the 5' RACE reads via MiXCR and lists one record per CDR3 protein. The sample carries fewer than 1.5 million distinct CDR3 sequences, 35% to 45% recorded once. This sample is part of a study of blood T cells in healthy people across ages. CDR1 and CDR2 from the germline V gene are DFQATT and SNEGSKA (reference sequence). Trimming took off 1 base at V and 3 bases at J, with 11 bases between the two ends. The CDR3 is 14 amino acids. There were at least 5 micrograms of total RNA extracted from every sample.

The rearrangement joins TRBV20-1 to TRBJ2-3; D may be TRBD2 (6 bases). This TCR was sampled from a woman aged 18-30 years in good health. Material for sequencing was blood. The CDR3 here is CSARVPAGTDTQYF. The CDR3 DNA reads TGCAGTGCTAGAGTTCCTGCGGGAACAGATACGCAGTATTTT.